The 26 T cell receptor beta chains below come from one sample, sequenced in a study of HIV-infected patients and healthy controls. cDNA was made from 500 ng RNA using alpha and beta constant primers. Alpha and beta chain libraries were made separately by chain-specific third strand synthesis with multiplexing indices. TCRdb re-called the 5' RACE reads through MiXCR, storing one row per CDR3 protein. The sample has about 10,000 distinct CDR3 sequences, roughly 5% seen once; the top ten hold about 15%. The repertoire came from unfractionated whole blood and reflected all unsorted peripheral T cells. Material: blood, obtained before antiretroviral therapy. These receptors were taken from an adult with HIV infection.

The sample holds many counts of this clonotype. V and J are TRBV7-9 and TRBJ2-3; the D gene is possibly TRBD1 (5 bases). The CDR3 consists of 14 residues. Germline V CDR1 and CDR2: SEHNR, FQNEAQ (reference sequence). Deletions cut 4 bases from V and 3 bases from J, with 11 bases between. The chain's CDR3 is CASSSVRQTDTQYF. In DNA form, the CDR3 reads TGTGCCAGCAGCTCGGTCAGACAGACAGATACGCAGTATTTT.

This clonotype was counted many times. The genes are TRBV2 and TRBJ1-4; no clear D. CDR1 SNHLY and CDR2 FYNNEI come from the germline V gene. The V gene lost 7 bases and the J gene lost 4 bases, with 13 bases spanning the gap. CDR3 length equals 14 residues. The CDR3 DNA reads TGTGCCAGCAATCCTCTAGGCGATAATGAAAAACTGTTTTTT. Its protein product is CASNPLGDNEKLFF.

By sample share, this clonotype is medium-sized. The chain couples TRBV27 to TRBJ2-1; maybe TRBD1 (5 bases). CDR1 is MNHEY, CDR2 SMNVEV, per germline (reference sequence). The CDR3 sequence is 14 residues long. Trimming took off 3 bases at V and 8 bases at J, with 14 bases between the two ends. DNA of the CDR3: TGTGCCAGCAGTTTGGACAATGGGGCTGATGAGCAGTTCTTC. Translated: CASSLDNGADEQFF.

This rearrangement joins TRBV12-3 or TRBV12-4 to TRBJ2-2; TRBD2 matches 13 bases. With 1 base clipped from V and 1 base from J, the junction kept 12 bases outside the gene matches. The CDR3 extends over 21 amino acids. The CDR3 spells CASSLEGLAGQTWRNTGELFF. CDR3 sequence (DNA): TGTGCCAGCAGTTTAGAGGGACTAGCGGGACAAACCTGGAGGAACACCGGGGAGCTGTTTTTT.

This clonotype was counted many times. The V and J genes are TRBV12-3 or TRBV12-4 and TRBJ2-2, with 7 bases lining up with TRBD2. The CDR3 length is 14 residues. With V trimmed by 7 bases and J by 4 bases, 6 bases remained unmatched. The DNA for the CDR3 is TGTGCCAGCACCTCCGGGACTATCACCGGGGAGCTGTTTTTT. As protein: CASTSGTITGELFF.

As regards this clonotype: The junction differs from germline at one of its ends, possibly a read error. The chain combines TRBV6-5 with TRBJ1-2; D is undetermined. The CDR3 consists of 13 residues. Germline CDR1 and CDR2: MNHEY and SVGAGI. The CDR3 sequence: CASSYTPWGVPIF. For the CDR3, the DNA is TGTGCCAGCAGTTACACCCCTTGGGGAGTGCCTATCTTC.

This clonotype has a handful of counts. This sequence joins TRBV6-1 and TRBJ2-3; 13 positions match TRBD2. Unmatched junction bases numbered 0, after V lost 4 bases and J lost 5 bases. From germline, CDR1 is MNHNS and CDR2 SASEGT. The length of the CDR3 is 14 residues. The CDR3 loop is CASSGLAGGDTQYF. The CDR3 DNA reads TGTGCCAGCAGTGGACTAGCGGGAGGAGATACGCAGTATTTT.

This clonotype was recorded at least ten times. This rearrangement joins TRBV7-2 to TRBJ1-6, with 7 bases that match TRBD1. Trimming at V came to 6 bases and at J to 5 bases, leaving 10 bases not matched to a gene. The length of the CDR3 is 16 residues. The germline V gene has CDR1 SGHTA and CDR2 FQGNSA. The CDR3, as DNA: TGTGCCAGCAGGAAAGGACAGGTCCCTGATAATTCACCCCTCCACTTT. Amino acid sequence: CASRKGQVPDNSPLHF. Supplemented by reference TRBV7-2 and TRBJ1-6, the full variable domain reads GAGVSQSPSNKVTEKGKDVELRCDPISGHTALYWYRQSLGQGLEFLIYFQGNSAPDKSGLPSDRFSAERTGGSVSTLTIQRTQQEDSAVYLCASRKGQVPDNSPLHFGNGTRLTVT.

This clonotype is labeled as medium-sized. This chain uses TRBV20-1 with TRBJ2-1, with 11 bases aligning to TRBD2. CDR1 and CDR2 from the germline V gene are DFQATT and SNEGSKA (reference sequence). This CDR3 comprises 16 residues. The ends lost 1 base at V and 1 base at J; junction bases unmatched: 3. The CDR3 reads CSARVRLAGSYNEQFF. For the CDR3, the DNA is TGCAGTGCTAGAGTCCGACTAGCGGGGTCCTACAATGAGCAGTTCTTC.

The V and J genes are TRBV19 and TRBJ2-1; D call uncertain. Per the germline V gene, CDR1 is LNHDA and CDR2 is SQIVND (reference sequence). Between the trimmed V and J ends, which lost 3 bases and 5 bases, there was a span of 14 bases. The CDR3 is 15 residues long. The CDR3: CASSIRQRIDNEQFF. The CDR3 nucleotides are TGTGCCAGTAGTATTAGGCAGCGAATCGACAATGAGCAGTTCTTC. Full variable domain (remainder filled in from reference TRBV19 and TRBJ2-1): DGGITQSPKYLFRKEGQNVTLSCEQNLNHDAMYWYRQDPGQGLRLIYYSQIVNDFQKGDIAEGYSVSREKKESFPLTVTSAQKNPTAFYLCASSIRQRIDNEQFFGPGTRLTVL.

This clonotype showed up many times. The V and J genes are TRBV12-3 or TRBV12-4 and TRBJ1-1, with a weak D call TRBD1 (5 bases). V was pared by 1 base and J by 11 bases, with 20 bases between. The CDR3 covers 15 residues. CDR3: CASSLGVRRGGDAFF. The CDR3 DNA sequence: TGTGCCAGCAGTTTAGGGGTAAGGAGGGGCGGGGACGCTTTCTTT.

Many counts were recorded for this clonotype. This rearrangement joins TRBV19 to TRBJ1-5, with D possibly being TRBD1 (6 bases). Trimming left V 10 bases short and J 0 bases short, with 16 bases between. The CDR3 sequence is 15 residues long. Germline assignment: CDR1 LNHDA and CDR2 SQIVND (reference sequence). This CDR3 reads CATSGGSYSNQPQHF. The CDR3 DNA follows: TGTGCCACTAGCGGGGGCAGTTATAGCAATCAGCCCCAGCATTTT.

This clonotype is medium-sized. The V and J genes are TRBV4-2 and TRBJ1-4; D perhaps matches TRBD1 (6 bases). This CDR3 spans 15 amino acids. Trimming pared 0 bases from V and 14 bases from J, leaving 19 bases between. Germline values: CDR1 LGHNA, CDR2 YNFKEQ. CDR3 DNA sequence: TGTGCCAGCAGCCAAGATCAGGGACAAGAGGGATGGCTGTTTTTT. This codes for CASSQDQGQEGWLFF.

The sample holds many counts of this clonotype. The rearrangement joins TRBV27 to TRBJ2-5; D not certain. Trimming took 6 bases from V and 4 from J, leaving 12 bases between them. There are 13 residues in the CDR3. Looked up from germline, CDR1 is MNHEY and CDR2 is SMNVEV (reference sequence). The CDR3 DNA sequence: TGTGCCAGCAGAAGAAATGGTGGAGAGACCCAGTACTTC. Its translation: CASRRNGGETQYF.

This clonotype was recorded at least ten times. V gene TRBV4-1 combines with J gene TRBJ2-1; TRBD2 is a possible D gene (6 bases). Trimming left V 6 bases short and J 0 bases short, with 12 bases between. This CDR3 contains 15 residues. Germline CDR1 reads MGHRA; CDR2 reads YSYEKL. CDR3 DNA sequence: TGCGCCAGCAGGCCGGAGGGGAACTCCTACAATGAGCAGTTCTTC. Translating gives CASRPEGNSYNEQFF.

V usage is TRBV12-3 or TRBV12-4 and J usage is TRBJ2-7; weak D call: TRBD1 (6 bases). This CDR3 has 13 amino acids. The V gene lost 6 bases and the J gene lost 2 bases, with 11 bases spanning the gap. The CDR3 DNA follows: TGTGCCAGCAGCCAGGACAGTCCCTACGAGCAGTACTTC. The encoded protein is CASSQDSPYEQYF.

This clonotype was found many times. V and J are TRBV2 and TRBJ2-2; TRBD2 is a possible D gene (6 bases). Germline-derived CDR1 and CDR2 are SNHLY and FYNNEI. This CDR3 region has 13 residues. This CDR3 is CARRDSNTGELFF. The DNA of the CDR3 is TGTGCTCGCCGGGACTCAAACACCGGGGAGCTGTTTTTT.

In its sample, this clonotype was seen many times. The gene calls are TRBV10-3 and TRBJ2-7; 7 bases match TRBD2. Per germline, CDR1 ENHRY and CDR2 SYGVKD. The CDR3 extends over 14 amino acids. V was pared by 4 bases and J by 5 bases, with 8 bases of the junction left unmatched. The CDR3 region has the DNA TGTGCCATCAGTGTCGTGGGAGGGCCGGACGAGCAGTACTTC. It translates to CAISVVGGPDEQYF.

This clonotype was counted at least ten times. The gene calls are TRBV7-9 and TRBJ1-2; D gene unclear. This CDR3 is built from 14 residues. Trimming stripped 5 bases from V and 2 bases from J, with 12 bases between. Germline CDR1 reads SEHNR; CDR2 reads FQNEAQ (reference sequence). The CDR3 is CASSPGGINYGYTF. Here the CDR3 DNA reads TGTGCCAGCAGCCCGGGAGGTATCAACTATGGCTACACCTTC.

This clonotype is medium-sized in the sample. The chain recombines TRBV6-1 with TRBJ1-2, with D possibly being TRBD1 (5 bases). This CDR3 has 13 amino acids. Germline V gene lookup returns CDR1 MNHNS and CDR2 SASEGT. Deletions cut 4 bases from V and 8 bases from J, with 14 bases between. The CDR3 nucleotides are TGTGCCAGCAGTGCACTCAGGGAGGGGGGCTACACCTTC. This gives the protein CASSALREGGYTF.

This clonotype came up many times. The chain is built from TRBV27 and TRBJ1-1; D gene ambiguous. The CDR3 spans 14 residues. V shed 3 bases and J shed 6 bases, with 14 bases lying between them. Germline V CDR1 and CDR2: MNHEY, SMNVEV (reference sequence). This CDR3 is CASSLGGSSAEAFF. The CDR3 DNA follows: TGTGCCAGCAGTTTGGGTGGCAGCTCAGCTGAAGCTTTCTTT.

This clonotype was seen ten or more times. This chain links TRBV7-6 with TRBJ2-1; 7 bases are shared with TRBD1. Unmatched junction bases numbered 3, after V lost 1 base and J lost 3 bases. In germline, CDR1 is SGHVS, CDR2 FNYEAQ. CDR3 length equals 15 residues. This chain's CDR3 is CASSLDRGSYNEQFF. The CDR3 nucleotides read TGTGCCAGCAGCTTAGACAGGGGAAGCTACAATGAGCAGTTCTTC.

The V and J genes are TRBV2 and TRBJ2-7; no reliable D call. The germline CDR1 and CDR2 sequences are SNHLY and FYNNEI. V lost 8 bases, J lost 1 base, and 9 bases lay in between. The CDR3 has 12 amino acids. In DNA, the CDR3 is TGTGCCAGCGGATATCTTTCCTACGAGCAGTACTTC. This sequence encodes CASGYLSYEQYF.

At least ten counts were recorded for this clonotype. The rearrangement uses TRBV6-5 and TRBJ1-2; D possibly corresponds to TRBD1 (6 bases). The CDR3 loop spans 14 amino acids. Trimming removed 4 bases at V and 8 bases at J, with 17 bases between. Looked up from germline, CDR1 is MNHEY and CDR2 is SVGAGI. The CDR3 loop reads CASSSKGQLYGYTF. The CDR3 DNA sequence: TGTGCCAGCAGTTCTAAGGGACAATTGTACGGCTACACCTTC.

This clonotype was observed at least ten times. CDR3 in DNA: TGTGCCAGTCAGGAGGAACAGGGGGTAGGTCAGCCCCAGCATTTT. This codes for CASQEEQGVGQPQHF. The chain employs TRBV2 and TRBJ1-5; 8 nucleotides align to TRBD1. Germline CDR1 SNHLY, CDR2 FYNNEI. This CDR3 is built from 15 residues. Unmatched junction bases numbered 13, after V lost 9 bases and J lost 6 bases.

This clonotype is classed as medium-sized (0.01 to 0.1%). The chain couples TRBV7-9 to TRBJ1-4; D ambiguous. Deletions cut 4 bases from V and 8 bases from J, with 17 bases between. Germline lookup yields CDR1 SEHNR and CDR2 FQNEAQ (reference sequence). The CDR3 runs to 15 residues. The CDR3 nucleotides read TGTGCCAGCAGCTCCTGGGGAGGGTCAGAGGAAAAACTGTTTTTT. Translating gives CASSSWGGSEEKLFF. The full variable domain, its missing parts supplied by reference TRBV7-9 and TRBJ1-4, is DTGVSQNPRHKITKRGQNVTFRCDPISEHNRLYWYRQTLGQGPEFLTYFQNEAQLEKSRLLSDRFSAERPKGSFSTLEIQRTEQGDSAMYLCASSSWGGSEEKLFFGSGTQLSVL.